This TCR beta chain was documented in a study of OX40 agonist ivuxolimab in advanced cancers. V lost 4 bases to trimming and J lost 2 bases; unmatched junction nucleotides: 6. CDR1 and CDR2 (germline): SQVTM, ANQGSEA. CDR3 length: 14 amino acids. Some clones are missing from TCRdb's copy, which holds only in-frame ones; the method was immunoSEQ multiplex PCR. This table has approximately 65,000 clones, 80% to 90% appearing once. Sequenced here: CD4+ or CD8+ T cells sorted from blood, sampled in a trial of the OX40 agonist ivuxolimab. The chain links TRBV29-1 to TRBJ1-2; 8 bases match TRBD1. This clonotype was sampled from an adult with an advanced solid tumor such as melanoma, head and neck, liver or kidney cancer. The CDR3 here is CSVVQGGTNYGYTF. In DNA, the CDR3 is TGCAGCGTTGTACAGGGGGGGACAAACTATGGCTACACCTTC.